What follows describes a single T cell receptor (beta chain). Its specificity is not known. The data originate from a study of radiotherapy plus CTLA-4 blockade in lung cancer. Study results and caveats: Interferon-beta, together with early blood T cell clone dynamics, reportedly best predicted response.

V was clipped by 1 base and J by 1 base; unmatched bases: 10. Germline V gives CDR1 KGHSH, CDR2 LQKENI. CDR3 length: 18 amino acids. Alongside CTLA-4 blockade with ipilimumab, patients with chemo-refractory metastatic non-small-cell lung cancer received focal radiation. Data came from immunoSEQ multiplex PCR; TCRdb stores just in-frame clones and leaves some out. The sample consists of roughly 60,000 clones, approximately 76% of them appearing once. J is TRBJ2-5 and V is TRBV18, with 9 nucleotides matching TRBD1. This specimen was peripheral blood, taken from a patient treated with radiotherapy plus ipilimumab. This TCR derives from a human donor with non-small cell lung cancer who had a complete response to radiotherapy plus ipilimumab. This chain's CDR3 is CASSPRGQGWRGQETQYF. In DNA, the CDR3 is TGTGCCAGCTCACCACGGGGACAGGGATGGAGGGGCCAAGAGACCCAGTACTTC.